The 21 T cell receptor beta chains below all came from one sample that was sequenced in a study of blood T cell repertoires in COVID-19. Clones were read by immunoSEQ multiplex PCR, and TCRdb kept only the in-frame ones, dropping some. The table has around 300,000 clones, about nine tenths seen once; the top ten hold 1%. The specimen was peripheral blood. These receptors were collected from a man over 45 with active or convalescent COVID-19.

This clone was counted ten times or more. The V gene is TRBV5-6, the J gene TRBJ2-5; possibly TRBD1 for D (5 bases). CDR3 length: 14 amino acids. The germline V and J ends were trimmed by 4 bases and 4 bases, with 14 bases remaining between them. Germline loops: CDR1 SGHDT, CDR2 YYEEEE. This CDR3 reads CASSPGYSPETQYF. The CDR3 DNA reads as TGTGCCAGCAGCCCAGGGTACTCCCCAGAGACCCAGTACTTC.

V usage is TRBV3-1 (or the pseudogene TRBV3-2) and J usage is TRBJ1-1; possible D gene TRBD1, 6 bases. The V and J ends lost 3 bases and 7 bases respectively, with 15 bases between them. This CDR3 is 14 amino acids long. Germline V gene sequence: CDR1 LGHDT, CDR2 YNNKEL (reference sequence). The CDR3 loop reads CASSHQQGVGEAFF. CDR3 in DNA: TGTGCCAGCAGCCATCAACAGGGTGTTGGTGAAGCTTTCTTT.

The chain combines TRBV19 with TRBJ2-1; D possibly corresponds to TRBD2 (5 bases). Germline V CDR1 and CDR2: LNHDA, SQIVND (reference sequence). The length of the CDR3 is 15 residues. Trimming took 7 bases from V and 2 from J, leaving 15 bases between them. CDR3 loop: CASTWRVTTYNEQFF. In nucleotides, the CDR3 is TGTGCCAGTACCTGGCGGGTGACGACCTACAATGAGCAGTTCTTC. The whole variable domain, remainder taken from reference TRBV19 and TRBJ2-1, is DGGITQSPKYLFRKEGQNVTLSCEQNLNHDAMYWYRQDPGQGLRLIYYSQIVNDFQKGDIAEGYSVSREKKESFPLTVTSAQKNPTAFYLCASTWRVTTYNEQFFGPGTRLTVL.

This rearrangement joins TRBV30 to TRBJ1-3, with D perhaps matching TRBD1 (5 bases). Germline values: CDR1 GTSNPN, CDR2 SVGIG (reference sequence). V dropped 0 bases and J dropped 4 bases, with 7 bases sitting between them. CDR3 length: 13 residues. The CDR3 loop reads CAWSVRGGNTIYF. The CDR3 DNA sequence: TGTGCCTGGAGTGTACGGGGGGGAAACACCATATATTTT.

The V call is TRBV6-1, the J call TRBJ1-4; D ambiguous. Germline-derived CDR1 and CDR2 are MNHNS and SASEGT. Trimming cost V 2 bases and J 8 bases, with 24 bases left between them. This CDR3 is 18 amino acids long. In nucleotides, the CDR3 is TGTGCCAGCAGTGAACATGTGGAGGAGATCTGGTCGGGGGAAAAACTGTTTTTT. Translation gives CASSEHVEEIWSGEKLFF.

CDR3 DNA sequence: TGTGCCAGCAGTTACGCGAGGGCTAGCACAGATACGCAGTATTTT. Translating it yields CASSYARASTDTQYF. The J gene is TRBJ2-3, the V gene TRBV6-5; a possible D gene is TRBD2 (5 bases). Germline assignment: CDR1 MNHEY and CDR2 SVGAGI. The ends were cut back, 2 bases at V and 0 bases at J, with 9 bases in the middle. This CDR3 is built from 15 residues.

The chain has TRBV24-1 and TRBJ1-5; possibly TRBD1 for D (6 bases). The V end was cut by 3 bases, the J end by 0 bases, with 11 bases between. Germline CDR1 and CDR2: KGHDR and SFDVKD. This CDR3 is built from 16 residues. CDR3 nucleotide sequence: TGTGCCACCAGTGATGGGGGCAGAGGTAGCAATCAGCCCCAGCATTTT. Its translation is CATSDGGRGSNQPQHF.

The chain carries TRBV4-3 and TRBJ2-7; 11 bases align to TRBD2. The CDR3 covers 17 residues. V dropped 1 base and J dropped 0; count of bases not matched to a gene: 5. From germline, CDR1 is LGHNA and CDR2 YSLEER. The CDR3 nucleotides read TGCGCCAGCAGCCAAGGTTTAGCGGGGGGGAGCTCCTACGAGCAGTACTTC. Amino acid sequence: CASSQGLAGGSSYEQYF.

The chain links TRBV6-5 to TRBJ1-2; possible D gene TRBD1, 5 bases. The CDR3 is 15 amino acids. Germline V gene data show CDR1 as MNHEY and CDR2 as SVGAGI. The V end lost 0 bases, the J end lost 8 bases, and 16 bases lay between the germline ends. This chain's CDR3 is CASSYSSGPYGGYTF. CDR3 coding DNA: TGTGCCAGCAGTTACTCGTCAGGGCCGTACGGCGGCTACACCTTC.

The chain links TRBV6-5 to TRBJ2-2; D is perhaps TRBD1 (6 bases). The CDR3 extends over 13 amino acids. Looked up from germline, CDR1 is MNHEY and CDR2 is SVGAGI. V was cut by 11 bases and J by 0 bases, with 10 bases left in between. The DNA for the CDR3 is TGTGCCTGCTGGACAGCGAACACCGGGGAGCTGTTTTTT. It translates to CACWTANTGELFF.

This clone was detected a few times. The chain joins TRBV7-2 to TRBJ1-2; D might be TRBD1 (6 bases). The germline gives CDR1 SGHTA, CDR2 FQGNSA. The CDR3 consists of 14 residues. Trimming removed 0 bases from V and 1 base from J, with 6 bases in between. CDR3 in DNA: TGTGCCAGCAGCTTAGCACAGGGTAACTATGGCTACACCTTC. Its protein is CASSLAQGNYGYTF.

The CDR3 sequence: CASSLGFGGQNGNTIYF. The CDR3 DNA reads as TGCGCCAGCAGCCTGGGTTTCGGCGGACAGAACGGAAACACCATATATTTT. The chain is built from TRBV5-1 and TRBJ1-3; D perhaps matches TRBD1 (6 bases). The CDR3 runs 17 residues. V gave up 4 bases and J gave up 4 bases, with 21 bases separating them. CDR1 is SGHRS and CDR2 is YFSETQ in the germline V gene.

V and J are TRBV2 and TRBJ2-7, with D possibly matching TRBD1 (5 bases). CDR1 is SNHLY, CDR2 FYNNEI, per germline. V was shortened by 7 bases and J by 6 bases, with 13 bases between the two germline ends. The CDR3 is made up of 12 amino acids. Here the CDR3 DNA reads TGTGCCAGCACTCCGACAGCTTCCGAGCAGTACTTC. Its translation: CASTPTASEQYF.

The gene calls are TRBV19 and TRBJ2-1; unclear D gene. The CDR3 has 15 residues. V was pared by 5 bases and J by 6 bases, with 17 bases between. Germline V gene sequence: CDR1 LNHDA, CDR2 SQIVND (reference sequence). In DNA form, the CDR3 reads TGTGCCAGTAGTGCAGCCCGAGGAAGAGGCAATGAGCAGTTCTTC. It translates to CASSAARGRGNEQFF.

To note about this clone: The sample has other DNA sequences that encode this CDR3 too. The rearrangement uses TRBV4-3 and TRBJ1-4, with 7 bases aligning to TRBD1. This CDR3 spans 14 amino acids. Germline V gene lookup returns CDR1 LGHNA and CDR2 YSLEER. The V and J ends lost 1 base and 8 bases, in that order; junction bases with no gene match: 4. The CDR3 is CASSQGQGGEKLFF. The DNA for the CDR3 is TGCGCCAGCAGCCAAGGACAGGGTGGGGAAAAACTGTTTTTT.

The rearrangement links TRBV4-2 to TRBJ1-5, with 11 bases matching TRBD1. The germline V gene has CDR1 LGHNA and CDR2 YNFKEQ. The CDR3 loop spans 19 amino acids. V shed 2 bases and J 3 bases; nucleotides not matched to a gene: 12. CDR3 loop: CASSQSIGGTGGTNQPQHF. CDR3 bases: TGTGCCAGCAGCCAATCGATAGGCGGGACAGGGGGAACCAATCAGCCCCAGCATTTT.

This clone has just a few counts. The genes are TRBV28 and TRBJ1-4; D is uncertain. The CDR3 runs 13 residues. Trimming cost V 3 bases and J 5 bases, with 7 bases left between them. Per the germline V gene, CDR1 is MDHEN and CDR2 is SYDVKM. CDR3 DNA: TGTGCCAGCAGTTTTTCTGGCAATGAAAAACTGTTTTTT. The encoded protein is CASSFSGNEKLFF.

The chain combines TRBV6-1 with TRBJ1-2, with no clear D. CDR1 is MNHNS, CDR2 SASEGT, per germline. The V end was cut by 0 bases, the J end by 3 bases, with 8 bases between. The CDR3 covers 14 residues. This chain's CDR3 is CASSEALIDYGYTF. The CDR3 DNA reads TGTGCCAGCAGTGAAGCCCTGATAGACTATGGCTACACCTTC.

The table lists this clone with a count of one. This chain links TRBV28 with TRBJ1-1, with 7 positions matching TRBD1. The CDR3 runs 14 residues. Germline loops: CDR1 MDHEN, CDR2 SYDVKM. The trim removed 4 bases at V and 7 bases at J, leaving 9 bases unmatched. CDR3 protein: CASSSPGTELEAFF. The CDR3 DNA is TGTGCCAGCAGTTCTCCCGGGACAGAACTTGAAGCTTTCTTT.

The CDR3 loop is CASSSPLRGPYEQYF. As DNA, the CDR3 is TGTGCCAGCAGTTCCCCCCTCAGGGGTCCCTACGAGCAGTACTTC. This chain joins TRBV28 and TRBJ2-7; D is possibly TRBD1 (6 bases). Looked up from germline, CDR1 is MDHEN and CDR2 is SYDVKM. CDR3 size: 15 residues. Trimming cost V 4 bases and J 2 bases, with 15 bases left between them.

This clone was seen a single time. The genes are TRBV18 and TRBJ1-1; 7 nucleotides line up with TRBD1. This CDR3 has 16 amino acids. V was pared by 3 bases and J by 4 bases, with 11 bases of the junction left unmatched. CDR1 KGHSH and CDR2 LQKENI come from the germline V gene. Written as DNA, the CDR3 is TGTGCCAGCTCACCGCTTACCAAACAGGGGAGCACTGAAGCTTTCTTT. This encodes CASSPLTKQGSTEAFF.